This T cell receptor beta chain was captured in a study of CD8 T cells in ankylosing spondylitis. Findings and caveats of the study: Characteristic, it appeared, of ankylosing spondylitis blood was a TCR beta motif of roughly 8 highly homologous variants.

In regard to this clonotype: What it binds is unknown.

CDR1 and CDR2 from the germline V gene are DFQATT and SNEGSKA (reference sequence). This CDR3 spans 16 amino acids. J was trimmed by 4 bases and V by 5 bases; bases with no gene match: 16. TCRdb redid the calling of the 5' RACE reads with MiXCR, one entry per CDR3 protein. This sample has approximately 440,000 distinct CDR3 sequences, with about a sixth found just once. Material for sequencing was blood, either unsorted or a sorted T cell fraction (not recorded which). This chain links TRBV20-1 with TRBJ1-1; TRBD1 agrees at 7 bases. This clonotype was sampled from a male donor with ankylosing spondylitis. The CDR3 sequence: CSAVRADAAGGTEAFF. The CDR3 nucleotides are TGCAGTGCTGTTCGAGCGGACGCAGCAGGGGGCACTGAAGCTTTCTTT.